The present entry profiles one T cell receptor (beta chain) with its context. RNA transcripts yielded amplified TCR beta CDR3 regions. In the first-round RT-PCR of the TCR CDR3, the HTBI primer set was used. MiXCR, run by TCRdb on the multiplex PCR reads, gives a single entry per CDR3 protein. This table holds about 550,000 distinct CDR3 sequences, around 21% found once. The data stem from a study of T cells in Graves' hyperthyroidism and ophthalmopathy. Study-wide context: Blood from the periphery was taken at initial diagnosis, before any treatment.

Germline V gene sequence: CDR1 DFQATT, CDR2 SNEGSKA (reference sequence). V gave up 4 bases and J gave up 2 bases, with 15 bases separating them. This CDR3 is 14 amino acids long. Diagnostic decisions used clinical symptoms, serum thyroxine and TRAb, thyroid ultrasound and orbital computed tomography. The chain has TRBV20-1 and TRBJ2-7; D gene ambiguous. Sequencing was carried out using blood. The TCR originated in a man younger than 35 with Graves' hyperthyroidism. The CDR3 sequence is CSAIKVQETYEQYF. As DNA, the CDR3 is TGCAGTGCTATAAAGGTTCAGGAAACCTACGAGCAGTACTTC.